The 8 T cell receptor beta chains below come from one sample, sequenced in a study of cytomegalovirus exposure and HLA in healthy donors. The PCR used 60 Vbeta and 13 Jbeta primers. Produced via immunoSEQ multiplex PCR; TCRdb's table is partial and in-frame only. The data contain approximately 150,000 clones, roughly 80% of them singletons. The specimen was PBMCs. The receptors derive from a boy aged 2 to 10 in good health and CMV-seronegative.

This rearrangement joins TRBV18 to TRBJ1-1; the D gene is possibly TRBD1 (5 bases). This CDR3 has 15 amino acids. The germline CDR1 and CDR2 sequences are KGHSH and LQKENI. V was trimmed by 3 bases and J by 3 bases, leaving 14 bases between them. DNA of the CDR3: TGTGCCAGCTCACCGGAAATGAAGGGGCACACTGAAGCTTTCTTT. It specifies CASSPEMKGHTEAFF.

The V and J genes are TRBV14 and TRBJ2-1; TRBD1 matches 7 bases. The trim removed 4 bases at V and 9 bases at J, leaving 12 bases unmatched. The CDR3 is 15 amino acids. Germline-derived CDR1 and CDR2 are SGHDN and FVKESK. CDR3 DNA sequence: TGTGCCAGCAGCCTACGGGACAGAGGATATAGTGAGCAGTTCTTC. It codes for CASSLRDRGYSEQFF.

The rearrangement uses TRBV21-1 and TRBJ2-7; TRBD2, the D gene given by the table, was not confirmed from the DNA. TRBV21-1 is noted as a pseudogene. This CDR3 has 16 amino acids. CDR3 residues: CASSPAGSTEDREQYF. CDR3 bases: TGTGCCAGCAGCCCAGCGGGATCGACGGAGGATCGCGAGCAGTACTTC.

The chain carries TRBV7-2 and TRBJ1-3; D call uncertain. V was shortened by 6 bases and J by 2 bases, with 5 bases between the two germline ends. Germline V CDR1 and CDR2: SGHTA, FQGNSA. The CDR3 extends over 12 amino acids. The CDR3 region is CASREAGNTIYF. CDR3 bases: TGTGCCAGCAGGGAGGCTGGAAACACCATATATTTT. The entire variable domain, with the rest obtained from reference TRBV7-2 and TRBJ1-3, is as follows: GAGVSQSPSNKVTEKGKDVELRCDPISGHTALYWYRQSLGQGLEFLIYFQGNSAPDKSGLPSDRFSAERTGGSVSTLTIQRTQQEDSAVYLCASREAGNTIYFGEGSWLTVV.

The V gene is TRBV5-1, the J gene TRBJ2-1; TRBD2 agrees at 7 bases. The CDR3 is 17 amino acids. Per germline, CDR1 SGHRS and CDR2 YFSETQ. The J segment lost 9 bases and the V segment lost 2 bases, leaving 17 bases of the junction unmatched. The CDR3 DNA reads as TGCGCCAGCAGCTTCGCGGTCCTAGCGGTCCTTGGGACTGAGCAGTTCTTC. It encodes CASSFAVLAVLGTEQFF. Using reference TRBV5-1 and TRBJ2-1 for the parts outside the CDR3, the full variable domain is KAGVTQTPRYLIKTRGQQVTLSCSPISGHRSVSWYQQTPGQGLQFLFEYFSETQRNKGNFPGRFSGRQFSNSRSEMNVSTLELGDSALYLCASSFAVLAVLGTEQFFGPGTRLTVL.

This chain connects TRBV7-3 to TRBJ2-1; 7 bases align to TRBD2. The CDR3 extends over 16 amino acids. V dropped 4 bases and J dropped 0; count of bases not matched to a gene: 6. Germline-derived CDR1 and CDR2 are SGHTA and FQGTGA. Here the CDR3 reads CASSSKPGGSYNEQFF. DNA for the CDR3: TGTGCCAGCAGCTCGAAGCCGGGGGGCTCCTACAATGAGCAGTTCTTC.

This clone has just one count. The J gene is TRBJ2-7, the V gene TRBV5-4; 10 nucleotides match TRBD1. The germline gives CDR1 SGHNT, CDR2 YYREEE (reference sequence). V was clipped by 0 bases and J by 7 bases; unmatched bases: 7. The length of the CDR3 is 15 residues. As DNA, the CDR3 is TGTGCCAGCAGCTTGGGGGGACAGGGGCCCGGGGAGCAGTACTTC. It codes for CASSLGGQGPGEQYF.

The J gene is TRBJ1-2, the V gene TRBV9, with D possibly TRBD1 on 5 matching bases. There are 13 residues in the CDR3. V was cut by 7 bases and J by 3 bases, with 13 bases left in between. From germline, CDR1 is SGDLS and CDR2 YYNGEE. The CDR3 loop is CASSGTAHYGYTF. The CDR3, as DNA: TGTGCCAGCTCCGGGACTGCTCACTATGGCTACACCTTC.